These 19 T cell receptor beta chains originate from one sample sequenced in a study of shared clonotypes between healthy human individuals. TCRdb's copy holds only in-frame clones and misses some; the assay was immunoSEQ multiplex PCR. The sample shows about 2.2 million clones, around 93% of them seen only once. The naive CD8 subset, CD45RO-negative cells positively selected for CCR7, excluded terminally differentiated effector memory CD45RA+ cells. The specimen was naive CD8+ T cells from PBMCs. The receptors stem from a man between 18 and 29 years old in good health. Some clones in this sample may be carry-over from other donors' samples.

CDR3: CASSSRDRSHEQYF. For the CDR3, the DNA is TGTGCCAGCAGCAGCCGGGACAGGTCCCACGAGCAGTACTTC. V usage is TRBV9 and J usage is TRBJ2-7; 8 nucleotides agree with TRBD1. CDR3 length: 14 residues. V lost 4 bases and J lost 5; bases outside the gene matches: 8. Germline CDR1 reads SGDLS; CDR2 reads YYNGEE. The entire variable domain, with the rest obtained from reference TRBV9 and TRBJ2-7, is as follows: DSGVTQTPKHLITATGQRVTLRCSPRSGDLSVYWYQQSLDQGLQFLIQYYNGEERAKGNILERFSAQQFPDLHSELNLSSLELGDSALYFCASSSRDRSHEQYFGPGTRLTVT.

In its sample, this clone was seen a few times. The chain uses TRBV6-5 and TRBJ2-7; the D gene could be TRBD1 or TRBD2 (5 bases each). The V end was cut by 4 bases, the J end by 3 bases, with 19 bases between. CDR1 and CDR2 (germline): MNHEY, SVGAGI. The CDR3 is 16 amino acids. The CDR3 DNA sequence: TGTGCCAGCAGTTTGCATAGGGGACCCTCTTACTACGAGCAGTACTTC. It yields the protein CASSLHRGPSYYEQYF.

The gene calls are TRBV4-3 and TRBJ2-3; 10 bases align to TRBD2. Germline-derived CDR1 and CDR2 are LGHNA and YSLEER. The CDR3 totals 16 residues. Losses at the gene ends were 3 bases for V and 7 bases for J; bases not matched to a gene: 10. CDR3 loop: CASSHPSSGRDYTQYF. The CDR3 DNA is TGCGCCAGCAGCCACCCTTCTAGCGGGAGAGATTATACGCAGTATTTT.

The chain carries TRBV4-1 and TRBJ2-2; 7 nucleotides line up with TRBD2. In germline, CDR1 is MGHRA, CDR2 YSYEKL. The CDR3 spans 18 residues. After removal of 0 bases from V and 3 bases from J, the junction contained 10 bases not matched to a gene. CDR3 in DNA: TGCGCCAGCAGCCAAGATCTAGGTCGAGGGAGGGACACCGGGGAGCTGTTTTTT. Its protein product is CASSQDLGRGRDTGELFF.

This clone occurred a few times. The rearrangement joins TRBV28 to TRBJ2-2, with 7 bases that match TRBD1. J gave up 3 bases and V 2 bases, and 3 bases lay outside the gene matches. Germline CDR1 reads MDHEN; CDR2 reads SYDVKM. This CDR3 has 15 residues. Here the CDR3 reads CASSLGGQHTGELFF. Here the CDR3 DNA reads TGTGCCAGCAGTTTAGGGGGACAGCACACCGGGGAGCTGTTTTTT.

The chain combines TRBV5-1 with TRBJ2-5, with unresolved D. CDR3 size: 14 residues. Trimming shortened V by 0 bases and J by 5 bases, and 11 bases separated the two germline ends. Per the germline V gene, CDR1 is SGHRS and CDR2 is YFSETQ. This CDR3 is CASSLVGPRETQYF. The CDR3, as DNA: TGCGCCAGCAGCTTGGTAGGGCCTAGGGAGACCCAGTACTTC.

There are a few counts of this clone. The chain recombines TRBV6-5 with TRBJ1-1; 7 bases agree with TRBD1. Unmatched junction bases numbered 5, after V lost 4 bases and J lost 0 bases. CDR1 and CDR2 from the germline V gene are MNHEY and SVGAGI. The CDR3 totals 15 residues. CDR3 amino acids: CASSLSTGMNTEAFF. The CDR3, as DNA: TGTGCCAGCAGTTTATCGACAGGGATGAACACTGAAGCTTTCTTT.

Here the CDR3 DNA reads TGTGCCATCAGTGAGTCGAAGCAGGGAACCTACGAGCAGTACTTC. This encodes CAISESKQGTYEQYF. V gene TRBV10-3 combines with J gene TRBJ2-7, with D tentatively TRBD1 (5 bases). Per the germline V gene, CDR1 is ENHRY and CDR2 is SYGVKD. The CDR3 length is 15 residues. Deletions cut 0 bases from V and 2 bases from J, with 11 bases between.

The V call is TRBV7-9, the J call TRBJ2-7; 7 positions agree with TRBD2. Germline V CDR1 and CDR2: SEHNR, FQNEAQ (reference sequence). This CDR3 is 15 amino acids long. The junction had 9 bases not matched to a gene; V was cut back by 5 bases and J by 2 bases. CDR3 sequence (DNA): TGTGCCAGCAGCCCCCAGCGGGAACCAACCTACGAGCAGTACTTC. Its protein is CASSPQREPTYEQYF.

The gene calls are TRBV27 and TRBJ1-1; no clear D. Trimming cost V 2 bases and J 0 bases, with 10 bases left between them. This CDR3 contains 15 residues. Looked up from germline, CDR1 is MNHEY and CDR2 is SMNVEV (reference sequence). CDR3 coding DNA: TGTGCCAGCAGTTTAGTCCCGACGGTGAACACTGAAGCTTTCTTT. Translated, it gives CASSLVPTVNTEAFF.

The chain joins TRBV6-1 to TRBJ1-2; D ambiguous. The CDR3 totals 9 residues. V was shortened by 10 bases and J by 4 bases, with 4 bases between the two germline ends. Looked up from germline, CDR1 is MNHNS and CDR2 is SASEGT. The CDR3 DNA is TGTGCCACCGGCTATGGCTACACCTTC. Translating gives CATGYGYTF.

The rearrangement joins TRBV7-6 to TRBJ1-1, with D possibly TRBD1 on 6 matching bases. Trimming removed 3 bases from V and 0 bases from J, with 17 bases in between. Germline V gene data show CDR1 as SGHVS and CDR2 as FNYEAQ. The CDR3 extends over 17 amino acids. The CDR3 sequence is CASSLRVLGQLNTEAFF. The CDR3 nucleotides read TGTGCCAGCAGCTTGCGGGTTCTCGGACAGCTGAACACTGAAGCTTTCTTT.

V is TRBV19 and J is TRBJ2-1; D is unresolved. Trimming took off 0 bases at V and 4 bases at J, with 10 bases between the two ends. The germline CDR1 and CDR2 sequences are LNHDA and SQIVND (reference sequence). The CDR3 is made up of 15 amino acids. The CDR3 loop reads CASSIDRSGYNEQFF. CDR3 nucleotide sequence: TGTGCCAGTAGTATAGATCGTTCGGGTTACAATGAGCAGTTCTTC.

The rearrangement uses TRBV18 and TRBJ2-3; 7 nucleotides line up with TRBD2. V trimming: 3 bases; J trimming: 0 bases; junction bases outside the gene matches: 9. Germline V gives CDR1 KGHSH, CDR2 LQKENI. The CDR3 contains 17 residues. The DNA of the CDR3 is TGTGCCAGCTCACCCTCGTGGGAGGGAATGAGCACAGATACGCAGTATTTT. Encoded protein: CASSPSWEGMSTDTQYF. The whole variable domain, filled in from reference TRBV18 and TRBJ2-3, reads NAGVMQNPRHLVRRRGQEARLRCSPMKGHSHVYWYRQLPEEGLKFMVYLQKENIIDESGMPKERFSAEFPKEGPSILRIQQVVRGDSAAYFCASSPSWEGMSTDTQYFGPGTRLTVL.

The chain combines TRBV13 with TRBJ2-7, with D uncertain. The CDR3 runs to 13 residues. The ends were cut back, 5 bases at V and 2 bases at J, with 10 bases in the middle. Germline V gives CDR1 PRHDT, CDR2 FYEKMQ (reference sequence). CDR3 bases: TGTGCCAGCAGCCCCAGGACGGCCTACGAGCAGTACTTC. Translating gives CASSPRTAYEQYF.

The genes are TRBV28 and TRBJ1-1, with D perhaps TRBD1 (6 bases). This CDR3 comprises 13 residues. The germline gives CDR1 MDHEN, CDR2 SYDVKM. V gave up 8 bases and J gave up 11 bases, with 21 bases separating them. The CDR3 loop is CASGSLTGWSAFF. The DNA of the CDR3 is TGTGCCAGCGGATCTCTCACAGGGTGGAGTGCTTTCTTT.

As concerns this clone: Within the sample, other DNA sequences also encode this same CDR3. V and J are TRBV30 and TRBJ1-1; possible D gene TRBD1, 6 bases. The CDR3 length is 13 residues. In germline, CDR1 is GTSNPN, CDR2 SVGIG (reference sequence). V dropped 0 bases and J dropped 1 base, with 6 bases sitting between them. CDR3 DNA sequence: TGTGCCTGGAGTGTGGACAGGAACACTGAAGCTTTCTTT. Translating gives CAWSVDRNTEAFF.

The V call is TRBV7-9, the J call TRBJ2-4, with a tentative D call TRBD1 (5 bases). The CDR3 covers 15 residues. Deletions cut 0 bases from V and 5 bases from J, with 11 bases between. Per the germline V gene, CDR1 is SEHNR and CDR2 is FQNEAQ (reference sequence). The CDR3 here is CASSLAQTVENIQYF. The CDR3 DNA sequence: TGTGCCAGCAGCTTAGCCCAGACAGTAGAAAACATTCAGTACTTC.

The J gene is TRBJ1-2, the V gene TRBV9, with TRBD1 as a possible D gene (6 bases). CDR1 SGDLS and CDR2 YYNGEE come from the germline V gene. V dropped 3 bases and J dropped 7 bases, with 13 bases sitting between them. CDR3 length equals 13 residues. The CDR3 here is CASSETGNGGYTF. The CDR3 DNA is TGTGCCAGCAGCGAAACAGGGAATGGTGGCTACACCTTC.